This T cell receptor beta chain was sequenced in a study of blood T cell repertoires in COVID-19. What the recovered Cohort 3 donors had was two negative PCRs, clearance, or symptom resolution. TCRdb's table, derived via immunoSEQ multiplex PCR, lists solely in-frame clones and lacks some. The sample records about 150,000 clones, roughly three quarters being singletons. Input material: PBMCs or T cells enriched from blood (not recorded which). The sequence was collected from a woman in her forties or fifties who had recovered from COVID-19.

The CDR3 nucleotides read TGTGCCAGTAGTCCTCTAGCGGGGGCTACCTCTGGGGCCAACGTCCTGACTTTC. This translates into CASSPLAGATSGANVLTF. V and J are TRBV19 and TRBJ2-6; 10 bases are a match to TRBD2. CDR3 length: 18 amino acids. Trimming took 5 bases from V and 0 from J; bases not matched to a gene: 7. The germline V gene has CDR1 LNHDA and CDR2 SQIVND (reference sequence).